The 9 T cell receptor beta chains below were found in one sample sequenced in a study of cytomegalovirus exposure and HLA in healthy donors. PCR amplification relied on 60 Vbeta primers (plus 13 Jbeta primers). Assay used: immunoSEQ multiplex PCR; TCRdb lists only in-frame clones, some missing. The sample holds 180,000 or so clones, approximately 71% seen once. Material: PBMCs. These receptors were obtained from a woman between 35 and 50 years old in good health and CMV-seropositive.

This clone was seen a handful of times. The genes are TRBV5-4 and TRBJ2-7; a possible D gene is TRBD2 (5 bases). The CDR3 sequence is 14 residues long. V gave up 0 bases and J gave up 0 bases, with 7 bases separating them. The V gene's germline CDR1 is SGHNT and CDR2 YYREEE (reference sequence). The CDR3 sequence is CASSLAGNSYEQYF. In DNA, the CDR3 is TGTGCCAGCAGCTTGGCGGGGAACTCCTACGAGCAGTACTTC.

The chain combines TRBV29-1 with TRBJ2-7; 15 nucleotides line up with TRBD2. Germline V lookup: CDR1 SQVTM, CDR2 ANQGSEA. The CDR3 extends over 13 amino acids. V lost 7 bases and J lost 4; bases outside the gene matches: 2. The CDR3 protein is CSAGTSGRYEQYF. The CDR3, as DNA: TGCAGCGCCGGGACTAGCGGGAGGTACGAGCAGTACTTC.

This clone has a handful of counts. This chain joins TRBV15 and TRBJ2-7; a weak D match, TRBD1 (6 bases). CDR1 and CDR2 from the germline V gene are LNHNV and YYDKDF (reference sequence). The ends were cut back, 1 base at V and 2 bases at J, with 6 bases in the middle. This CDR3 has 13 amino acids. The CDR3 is CATSRGDTYEQYF. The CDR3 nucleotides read TGTGCCACCAGCAGAGGGGACACCTACGAGCAGTACTTC.

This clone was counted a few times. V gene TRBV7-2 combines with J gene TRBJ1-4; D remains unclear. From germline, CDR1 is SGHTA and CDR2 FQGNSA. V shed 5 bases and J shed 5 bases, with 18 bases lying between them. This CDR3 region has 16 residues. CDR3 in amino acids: CASSHTSGVTNEKLFF. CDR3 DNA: TGTGCCAGCAGCCACACATCGGGAGTAACGAATGAAAAACTGTTTTTT.

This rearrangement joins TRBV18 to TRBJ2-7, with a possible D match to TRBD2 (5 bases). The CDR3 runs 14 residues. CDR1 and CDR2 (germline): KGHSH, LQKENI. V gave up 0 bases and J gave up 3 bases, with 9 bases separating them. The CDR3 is CASSPPGLNYEQYF. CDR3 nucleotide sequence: TGTGCCAGCTCACCACCCGGACTGAACTACGAGCAGTACTTC.

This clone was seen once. CDR3: CASSRKGGRNTGELFF. CDR3 coding DNA: TGTGCCAGCAGCCGTAAGGGCGGGAGGAACACCGGGGAGCTGTTTTTT. V and J are TRBV7-9 and TRBJ2-2; 7 nucleotides match TRBD2. Germline-derived CDR1 and CDR2 are SEHNR and FQNEAQ (reference sequence). J was trimmed by 1 base and V by 5 bases; bases with no gene match: 7. This CDR3 has 16 amino acids.

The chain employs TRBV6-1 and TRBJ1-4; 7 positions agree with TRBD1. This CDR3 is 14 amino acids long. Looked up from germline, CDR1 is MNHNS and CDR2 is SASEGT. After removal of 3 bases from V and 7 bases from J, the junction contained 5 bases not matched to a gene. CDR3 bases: TGTGCCAGCAGTGATAACAGGGGTAGTGAAAAACTGTTTTTT. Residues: CASSDNRGSEKLFF.

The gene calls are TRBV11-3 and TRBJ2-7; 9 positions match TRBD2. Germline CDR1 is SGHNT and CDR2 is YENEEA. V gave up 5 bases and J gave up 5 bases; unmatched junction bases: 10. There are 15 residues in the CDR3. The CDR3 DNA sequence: TGTGCCAGCAGCCCTGGTGGGACTAGCCACCACGAGCAGTACTTC. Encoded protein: CASSPGGTSHHEQYF.

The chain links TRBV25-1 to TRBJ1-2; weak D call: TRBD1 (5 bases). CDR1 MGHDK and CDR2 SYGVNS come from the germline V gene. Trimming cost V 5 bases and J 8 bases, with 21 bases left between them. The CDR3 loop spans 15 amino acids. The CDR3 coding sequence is TGTGCCAGCAGTCAACCCCCGGGACTCTGGCACGGCTACACCTTC. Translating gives CASSQPPGLWHGYTF.